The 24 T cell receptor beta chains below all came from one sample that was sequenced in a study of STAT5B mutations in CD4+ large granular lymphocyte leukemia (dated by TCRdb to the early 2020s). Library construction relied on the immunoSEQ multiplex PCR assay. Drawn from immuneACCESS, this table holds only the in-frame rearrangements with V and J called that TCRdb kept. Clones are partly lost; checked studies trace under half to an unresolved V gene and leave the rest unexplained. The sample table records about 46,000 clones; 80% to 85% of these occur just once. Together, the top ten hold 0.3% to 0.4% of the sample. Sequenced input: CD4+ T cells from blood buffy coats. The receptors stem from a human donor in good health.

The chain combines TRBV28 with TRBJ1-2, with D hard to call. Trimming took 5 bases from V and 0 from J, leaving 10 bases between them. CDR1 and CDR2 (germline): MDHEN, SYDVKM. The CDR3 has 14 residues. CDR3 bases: TGTGCCAGCAGTGCTGCCGGGACTAACTATGGCTACACCTTC. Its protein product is CASSAAGTNYGYTF.

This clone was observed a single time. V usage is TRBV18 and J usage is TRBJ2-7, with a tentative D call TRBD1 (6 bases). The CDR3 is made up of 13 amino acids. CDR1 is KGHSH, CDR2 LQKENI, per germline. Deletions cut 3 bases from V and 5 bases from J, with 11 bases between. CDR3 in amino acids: CASSPRPGDEQYF. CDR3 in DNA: TGTGCCAGCTCACCGCGACCAGGGGACGAGCAGTACTTC.

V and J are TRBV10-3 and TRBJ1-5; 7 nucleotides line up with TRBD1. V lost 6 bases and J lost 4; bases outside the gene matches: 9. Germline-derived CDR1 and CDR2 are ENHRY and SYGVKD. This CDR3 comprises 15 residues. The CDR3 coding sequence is TGTGCCATCAGCCATACCGACAGGGTTAATCAGCCCCAGCATTTT. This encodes CAISHTDRVNQPQHF.

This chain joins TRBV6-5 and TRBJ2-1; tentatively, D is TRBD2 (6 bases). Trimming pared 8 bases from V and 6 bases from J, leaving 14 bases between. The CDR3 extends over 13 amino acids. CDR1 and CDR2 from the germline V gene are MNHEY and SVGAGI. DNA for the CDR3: TGTGCCAGCTACCTCGGGACTGGCAATGAGCAGTTCTTC. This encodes CASYLGTGNEQFF.

The CDR3 bases are TGTGCCAGCAGCCATAGGGACAGGGGAGATACGCAGTATTTT. Translating gives CASSHRDRGDTQYF. The J gene is TRBJ2-3, the V gene TRBV7-3; 10 positions agree with TRBD1. V lost 5 bases to trimming and J lost 5 bases; unmatched junction nucleotides: 4. The CDR3 spans 14 residues. In germline, CDR1 is SGHTA, CDR2 FQGTGA.

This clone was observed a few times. CDR3 bases: TGTGCCATCAGCCCCAAAACCGGGACAGGGGGCATTAGTTCACCCCTCCACTTT. Translating it yields CAISPKTGTGGISSPLHF. This chain uses TRBV10-3 with TRBJ1-6; TRBD1 agrees at 12 bases. CDR1 and CDR2 from the germline V gene are ENHRY and SYGVKD. V lost 6 bases to trimming and J lost 9 bases; unmatched junction nucleotides: 15. This CDR3 contains 18 residues.

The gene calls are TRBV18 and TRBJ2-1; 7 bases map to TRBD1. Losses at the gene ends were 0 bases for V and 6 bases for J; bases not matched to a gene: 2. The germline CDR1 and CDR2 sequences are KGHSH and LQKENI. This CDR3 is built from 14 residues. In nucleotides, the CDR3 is TGTGCCAGCTCACCACCTAACAGGGGCAATGAGCAGTTCTTC. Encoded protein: CASSPPNRGNEQFF.

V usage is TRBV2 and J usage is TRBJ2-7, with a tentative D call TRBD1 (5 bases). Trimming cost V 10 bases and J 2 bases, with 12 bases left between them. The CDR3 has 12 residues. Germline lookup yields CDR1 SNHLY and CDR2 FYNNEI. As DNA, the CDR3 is TGTGCCACTCGCAGGGAAACCTACGAGCAGTACTTC. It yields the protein CATRRETYEQYF.

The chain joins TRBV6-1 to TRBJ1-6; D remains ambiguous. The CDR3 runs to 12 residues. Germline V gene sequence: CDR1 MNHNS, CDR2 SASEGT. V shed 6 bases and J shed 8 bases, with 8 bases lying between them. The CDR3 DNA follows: TGTGCCAGCAGGGCGGTGGATTCACCCCTCCACTTT. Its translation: CASRAVDSPLHF.

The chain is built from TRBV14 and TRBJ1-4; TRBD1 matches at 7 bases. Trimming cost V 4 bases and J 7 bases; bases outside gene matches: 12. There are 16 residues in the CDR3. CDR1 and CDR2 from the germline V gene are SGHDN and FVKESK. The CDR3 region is CASSPEGGQAVEKLFF. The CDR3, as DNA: TGTGCCAGCAGCCCCGAGGGAGGACAGGCGGTTGAAAAACTGTTTTTT.

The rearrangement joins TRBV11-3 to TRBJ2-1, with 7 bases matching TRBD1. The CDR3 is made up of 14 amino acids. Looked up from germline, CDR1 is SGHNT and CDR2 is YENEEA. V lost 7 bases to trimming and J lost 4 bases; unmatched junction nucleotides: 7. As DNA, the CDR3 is TGTGCCAGCACCCCACAGGGGTCTTACAATGAGCAGTTCTTC. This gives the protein CASTPQGSYNEQFF.

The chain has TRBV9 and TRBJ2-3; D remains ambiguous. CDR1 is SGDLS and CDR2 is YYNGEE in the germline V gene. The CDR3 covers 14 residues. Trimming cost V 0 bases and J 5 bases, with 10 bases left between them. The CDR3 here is CASSVVGVEDTQYF. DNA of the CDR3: TGTGCCAGCAGCGTAGTTGGAGTTGAAGATACGCAGTATTTT.

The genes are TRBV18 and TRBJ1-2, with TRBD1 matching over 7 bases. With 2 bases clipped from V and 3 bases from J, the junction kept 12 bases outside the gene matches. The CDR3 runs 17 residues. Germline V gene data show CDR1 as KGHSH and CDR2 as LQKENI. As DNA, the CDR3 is TGTGCCAGCTCACCAAACTTCTCACTGGGGACAGACTATGGCTACACCTTC. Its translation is CASSPNFSLGTDYGYTF.

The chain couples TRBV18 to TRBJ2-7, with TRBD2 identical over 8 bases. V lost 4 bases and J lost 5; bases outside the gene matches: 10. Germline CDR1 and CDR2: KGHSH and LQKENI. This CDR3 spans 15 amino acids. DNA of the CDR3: TGTGCCAGCTCACTATTAACTAGCGGTTCTGACGAGCAGTACTTC. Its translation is CASSLLTSGSDEQYF.

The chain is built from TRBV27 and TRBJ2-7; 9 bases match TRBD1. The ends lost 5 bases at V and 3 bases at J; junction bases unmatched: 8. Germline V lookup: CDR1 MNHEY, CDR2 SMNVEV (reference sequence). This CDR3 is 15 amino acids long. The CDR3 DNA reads TGTGCCAGCAGTCGCCGTCCGGGACAGGGCTACGAGCAGTACTTC. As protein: CASSRRPGQGYEQYF.

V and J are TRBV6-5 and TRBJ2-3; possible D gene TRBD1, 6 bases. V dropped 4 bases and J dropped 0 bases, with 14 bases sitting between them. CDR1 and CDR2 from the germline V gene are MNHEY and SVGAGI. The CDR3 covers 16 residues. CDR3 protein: CASSFRTEPSTDTQYF. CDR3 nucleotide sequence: TGTGCCAGCAGTTTTCGGACAGAGCCTAGCACAGATACGCAGTATTTT.

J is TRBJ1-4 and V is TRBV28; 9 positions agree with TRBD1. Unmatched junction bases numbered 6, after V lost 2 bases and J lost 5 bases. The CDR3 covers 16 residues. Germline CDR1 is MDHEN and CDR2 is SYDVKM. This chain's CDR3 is CASSLRPGQGNEKLFF. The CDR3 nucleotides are TGTGCCAGCAGTTTACGTCCGGGACAGGGAAATGAAAAACTGTTTTTT.

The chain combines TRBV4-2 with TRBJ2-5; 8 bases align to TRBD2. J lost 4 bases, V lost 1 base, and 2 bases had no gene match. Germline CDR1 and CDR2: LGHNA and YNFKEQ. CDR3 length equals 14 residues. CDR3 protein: CASSQAAGGETQYF. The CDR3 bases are TGTGCCAGCAGCCAAGCGGCGGGGGGAGAGACCCAGTACTTC.

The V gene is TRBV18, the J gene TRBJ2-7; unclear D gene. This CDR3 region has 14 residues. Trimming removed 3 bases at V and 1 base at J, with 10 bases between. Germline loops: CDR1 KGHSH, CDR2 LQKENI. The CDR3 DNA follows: TGTGCCAGCTCACCGGGAAGGCATTCCTACGAGCAGTACTTC. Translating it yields CASSPGRHSYEQYF.

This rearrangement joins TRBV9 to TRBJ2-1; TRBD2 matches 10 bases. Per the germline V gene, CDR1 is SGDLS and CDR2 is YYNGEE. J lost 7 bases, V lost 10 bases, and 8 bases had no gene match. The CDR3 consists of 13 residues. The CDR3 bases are TGTGCCGGAGGGACTAGCGCTTATAATGAGCAGTTCTTC. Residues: CAGGTSAYNEQFF.

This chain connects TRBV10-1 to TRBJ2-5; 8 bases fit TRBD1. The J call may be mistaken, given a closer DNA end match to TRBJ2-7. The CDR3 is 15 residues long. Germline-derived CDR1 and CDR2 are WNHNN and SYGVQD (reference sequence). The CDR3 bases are TGCGCCAGCAGTGAGTCCGGACAGGGTGCCTACGAGCAGTACTTC. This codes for CASSESGQGAYEQYF.

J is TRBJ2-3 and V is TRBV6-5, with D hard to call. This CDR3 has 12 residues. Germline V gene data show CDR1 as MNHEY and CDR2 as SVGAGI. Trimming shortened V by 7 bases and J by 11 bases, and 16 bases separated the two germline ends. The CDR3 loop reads CASNPPKSRQYF. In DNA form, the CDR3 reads TGTGCCAGCAACCCCCCGAAAAGTCGGCAGTATTTT.

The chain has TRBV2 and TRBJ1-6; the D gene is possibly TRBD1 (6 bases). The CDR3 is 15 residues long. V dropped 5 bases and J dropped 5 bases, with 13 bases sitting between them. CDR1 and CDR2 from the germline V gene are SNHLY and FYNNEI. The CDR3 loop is CASSSGTPNNSPLHF. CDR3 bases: TGTGCCAGCAGTAGTGGGACACCTAATAATTCACCCCTCCACTTT. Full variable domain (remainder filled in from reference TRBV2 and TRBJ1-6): EPEVTQTPSHQVTQMGQEVILRCVPISNHLYFYWYRQILGQKVEFLVSFYNNEISEKSEIFDDQFSVERPDGSNFTLKIRSTKLEDSAMYFCASSSGTPNNSPLHFGNGTRLTVT.

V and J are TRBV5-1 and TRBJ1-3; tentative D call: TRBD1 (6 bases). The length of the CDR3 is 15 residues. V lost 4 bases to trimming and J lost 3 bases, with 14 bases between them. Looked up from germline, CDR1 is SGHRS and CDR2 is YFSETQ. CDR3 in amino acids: CASSAQGIGGNTIYF. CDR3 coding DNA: TGCGCCAGCAGCGCCCAGGGGATAGGTGGAAACACCATATATTTT.